These 13 T cell receptor beta chains came from one sample sequenced in a study of control samples from healthy donors and cancer patients. Profiled with immunoSEQ multiplex PCR; TCRdb holds only in-frame clones, not every one. The sample holds approximately 150,000 clones; around 88% are singletons and the top ten take approximately 1.8%. The specimen was blood. The receptors come from a man aged 18 to 29 in good health.

The chain links TRBV4-3 to TRBJ1-5; possibly TRBD1 for D (6 bases). Germline V gene lookup returns CDR1 LGHNA and CDR2 YSLEER. This CDR3 has 15 amino acids. V was clipped by 1 base and J by 4 bases, with 11 bases between them. DNA for the CDR3: TGCGCCAGCAGCCAAGTGACAGGAGTGAATCAGCCCCAGCATTTT. Protein product: CASSQVTGVNQPQHF.

The chain recombines TRBV7-3 with TRBJ1-5; D uncertain. V was shortened by 7 bases and J by 8 bases, with 12 bases between the two germline ends. Germline V gene lookup returns CDR1 SGHTA and CDR2 FQGTGA. The CDR3 spans 12 residues. In DNA form, the CDR3 reads TGTGCCAGCACCCCCCGTCGTAAGCCCCAGCATTTT. It specifies CASTPRRKPQHF.

The V call is TRBV28, the J call TRBJ1-1; possibly TRBD1 for D (5 bases). V was clipped by 7 bases and J by 4 bases, with 13 bases between them. The CDR3 has 13 amino acids. CDR1 is MDHEN, CDR2 SYDVKM, per germline. The CDR3 nucleotides are TGTGCCAGCACCGTCCAGGGAGCCACTGAAGCTTTCTTT. It specifies CASTVQGATEAFF.

This clone was observed once. The rearrangement links TRBV5-1 to TRBJ1-1; D remains ambiguous. V lost 1 base and J 1 base, leaving 8 bases between the germline ends. The CDR3 is 14 residues long. Germline-derived CDR1 and CDR2 are SGHRS and YFSETQ. The CDR3 spells CASSLFQSNTEAFF. CDR3 nucleotide sequence: TGCGCCAGCAGCTTGTTCCAATCGAACACTGAAGCTTTCTTT.

The chain has TRBV7-9 and TRBJ1-6, with TRBD1 matching over 7 bases. V lost 5 bases to trimming and J lost 10 bases; unmatched junction nucleotides: 11. CDR1 and CDR2 (germline): SEHNR, FQNEAQ (reference sequence). The CDR3 runs 15 residues. The CDR3 sequence is CASSPRDSMGSPLHF. Here the CDR3 DNA reads TGTGCCAGCAGCCCCCGGGACAGTATGGGGTCACCCCTCCACTTT.

This sequence joins TRBV2 and TRBJ2-3, with 7 positions matching TRBD2. Looked up from germline, CDR1 is SNHLY and CDR2 is FYNNEI. The trim removed 5 bases at V and 5 bases at J, leaving 7 bases unmatched. The CDR3 is 14 residues long. Written as DNA, the CDR3 is TGTGCCAGCAGTACGGCCCGCGGGGGAGATACGCAGTATTTT. It codes for CASSTARGGDTQYF.

This chain uses TRBV30 with TRBJ1-4; 8 nucleotides match TRBD1. This CDR3 is 13 amino acids long. The germline CDR1 and CDR2 sequences are GTSNPN and SVGIG (reference sequence). J was trimmed by 5 bases and V by 5 bases; bases with no gene match: 4. The CDR3 region is CAWAGTGNEKLFF. The DNA for the CDR3 is TGTGCCTGGGCGGGGACAGGAAATGAAAAACTGTTTTTT. Using reference TRBV30 and TRBJ1-4 for the parts outside the CDR3, the full variable domain is SQTIHQWPATLVQPVGSPLSLECTVEGTSNPNLYWYRQAAGRGLQLLFYSVGIGQISSEVPQNLSASRPQDRQFILSSKKLLLSDSGFYLCAWAGTGNEKLFFGSGTQLSVL.

V gene TRBV11-1 combines with J gene TRBJ2-7, with D possibly being TRBD2 (6 bases). CDR3 length equals 14 residues. Between the trimmed V and J ends, which lost 6 bases and 3 bases, there was a span of 15 bases. CDR1 and CDR2 (germline): SGHAT, FQDESV (reference sequence). CDR3 bases: TGTGCCAGCAGACAAAAACCCGGGAGCTACGAGCAGTACTTC. This translates into CASRQKPGSYEQYF.

This clone has a handful of counts. This chain uses TRBV28 with TRBJ1-6; 9 bases agree with TRBD1. This CDR3 has 13 amino acids. The V gene's germline CDR1 is MDHEN and CDR2 SYDVKM. The CDR3 bases are TGTGCGGGGAAGGACAGGGGTAATTCACCCCTCCACTTT. It translates to CAGKDRGNSPLHF.

The gene calls are TRBV7-8 and TRBJ1-4; D uncertain. CDR3 length: 14 residues. CDR1 SGHVS and CDR2 FQNEAQ come from the germline V gene. V was trimmed by 7 bases and J by 0 bases, leaving 9 bases between them. Here the CDR3 reads CASTLGATNEKLFF. Written as DNA, the CDR3 is TGTGCCAGCACCCTAGGAGCAACTAATGAAAAACTGTTTTTT.

The chain has TRBV12-3 or TRBV12-4 and TRBJ1-4; D gene unclear. Trimming cost V 8 bases and J 1 base, with 5 bases left between them. CDR3 length equals 12 residues. The DNA for the CDR3 is TGTGCCAGCCGGAAAACTAATGAAAAACTGTTTTTT. Residues: CASRKTNEKLFF.

The V and J genes are TRBV5-1 and TRBJ1-1; 10 bases are shared with TRBD1. Germline CDR1 SGHRS, CDR2 YFSETQ. Unmatched junction bases numbered 6, after V lost 0 bases and J lost 4 bases. There are 16 residues in the CDR3. CDR3 nucleotides: TGCGCCAGCAGCTTGGCCGGGACAGGGGTGGGCACTGAAGCTTTCTTT. Translating it yields CASSLAGTGVGTEAFF.

This rearrangement joins TRBV28 to TRBJ1-2; D is ambiguous. This CDR3 contains 12 residues. Looked up from germline, CDR1 is MDHEN and CDR2 is SYDVKM. V was cut by 8 bases and J by 1 base, with 8 bases left in between. The chain's CDR3 is CASHGGNYGYTF. CDR3 in DNA: TGTGCCAGCCACGGTGGTAACTATGGCTACACCTTC.